Listed here are 26 T cell receptor beta chains from one sample, sequenced in a study of control samples from healthy donors and cancer patients (dated by TCRdb to the early 2020s). The protocol used for the library was the immunoSEQ multiplex PCR assay. Entries here come from immuneACCESS through TCRdb and include only in-frame sequences with V and J called. Some clones fail to appear in such tables; in the studies checked, an unresolved V gene covers under half of the shortfall, and the cause of the remainder is unknown. This sample holds about 150,000 clones; 75% to 95% were observed only once. About 3% of the sample is in the top ten clones. Sequenced sample: blood. These receptors were obtained from a man aged 30 to 45 in good health.

V gene TRBV2 combines with J gene TRBJ2-1, with 10 bases lining up with TRBD2. CDR1 and CDR2 (germline): SNHLY, FYNNEI. V gave up 5 bases and J gave up 5 bases; unmatched junction bases: 9. The CDR3 has 16 residues. CDR3 protein: CASSSLSGGMNNEQFF. In DNA form, the CDR3 reads TGTGCCAGCAGTAGTCTTAGCGGGGGGATGAACAATGAGCAGTTCTTC.

CDR3 residues: CASRTGDQPQHF. Here the CDR3 DNA reads TGTGCCAGCCGGACAGGGGACCAGCCCCAGCATTTT. The J gene is TRBJ1-5, the V gene TRBV19; 9 bases are a match to TRBD1. V shed 9 bases, J shed 7 bases, and the junction held 4 bases outside the gene matches. This CDR3 is built from 12 residues. Germline-derived CDR1 and CDR2 are LNHDA and SQIVND (reference sequence).

The chain joins TRBV28 to TRBJ1-1; perhaps TRBD1 as D (6 bases). The germline V and J ends were trimmed by 5 bases and 0 bases, with 10 bases remaining between them. Per the germline V gene, CDR1 is MDHEN and CDR2 is SYDVKM. The CDR3 loop spans 14 amino acids. Here the CDR3 DNA reads TGTGCCAGCAGTATCAGGGGCGTGAACACTGAAGCTTTCTTT. Translated: CASSIRGVNTEAFF.

The chain has TRBV27 and TRBJ2-1; 9 nucleotides align to TRBD1. CDR1 is MNHEY, CDR2 SMNVEV, per germline (reference sequence). The CDR3 totals 14 residues. The V segment lost 4 bases and the J segment 6 bases; nucleotides outside the gene matches: 4. The CDR3 here is CASSSGQGINEQFF. In nucleotides, the CDR3 is TGTGCCAGCAGTTCGGGACAGGGTATCAATGAGCAGTTCTTC.

The chain combines TRBV5-4 with TRBJ1-1; 11 positions agree with TRBD1. The CDR3 consists of 17 residues. CDR1 SGHNT and CDR2 YYREEE come from the germline V gene (reference sequence). Trimming at V came to 4 bases and at J to 0 bases, leaving 8 bases not matched to a gene. CDR3 loop: CASSAGTGGFMNTEAFF. CDR3 DNA sequence: TGTGCCAGCAGCGCGGGGACAGGGGGTTTCATGAACACTGAAGCTTTCTTT.

This chain uses TRBV13 with TRBJ2-5; D unresolved. The V end was cut by 2 bases, the J end by 1 base, with 8 bases between. CDR3 length: 14 amino acids. The germline V gene has CDR1 PRHDT and CDR2 FYEKMQ (reference sequence). The chain's CDR3 is CASSLRARQETQYF. The CDR3 DNA follows: TGTGCCAGCAGCTTACGGGCACGCCAAGAGACCCAGTACTTC.

The chain is built from TRBV3-1 (or the pseudogene TRBV3-2) and TRBJ1-2; 7 bases align to TRBD1. CDR1 is LGHDT, CDR2 YNNKEL, per germline (reference sequence). The CDR3 has 13 amino acids. Losses at the gene ends were 5 bases for V and 6 bases for J; bases not matched to a gene: 6. CDR3 nucleotides: TGTGCCAGCAGCACCCGACAGGGACATGGCTACACCTTC. It specifies CASSTRQGHGYTF.

This clone appeared once. The rearrangement joins TRBV2 to TRBJ2-6; 9 bases match TRBD1. Germline loops: CDR1 SNHLY, CDR2 FYNNEI. V shed 6 bases, J shed 2 bases, and the junction held 8 bases outside the gene matches. This CDR3 is 17 amino acids long. The DNA of the CDR3 is TGTGCCAGCAGCCCACGGACAGGGGTGACTGGGGCCAACGTCCTGACTTTC. As protein: CASSPRTGVTGANVLTF.

The chain is built from TRBV5-1 and TRBJ1-3, with 9 bases that match TRBD1. Unmatched junction bases numbered 13, after V lost 9 bases and J lost 0 bases. Per the germline V gene, CDR1 is SGHRS and CDR2 is YFSETQ. This CDR3 comprises 17 residues. CDR3 in amino acids: CAIDGTGWDSSGNTIYF. CDR3 DNA: TGCGCCATCGACGGGACAGGGTGGGATTCCTCTGGAAACACCATATATTTT.

This chain links TRBV12-5 with TRBJ1-5; 7 bases are a match to TRBD1. Germline CDR1 is LGHNT and CDR2 is FRNRAP. J gave up 2 bases and V 7 bases, and 5 bases lay outside the gene matches. The CDR3 is made up of 14 amino acids. The CDR3: CASATGERNQPQHF. The CDR3 DNA follows: TGTGCTAGTGCAACAGGGGAGCGCAATCAGCCCCAGCATTTT.

J is TRBJ2-4 and V is TRBV29-1; D call uncertain. From germline, CDR1 is SQVTM and CDR2 ANQGSEA. Trimming stripped 7 bases from V and 0 bases from J, with 10 bases between. The CDR3 loop spans 13 amino acids. CDR3 amino acids: CSAPDQAKNIQYF. In DNA form, the CDR3 reads TGCAGCGCACCAGATCAAGCCAAAAACATTCAGTACTTC. The full variable domain, its missing parts supplied by reference TRBV29-1 and TRBJ2-4, is SAVISQKPSRDICQRGTSLTIQCQVDSQVTMMFWYRQQPGQSLTLIATANQGSEATYESGFVIDKFPISRPNLTFSTLTVSNMSPEDSSIYLCSAPDQAKNIQYFGAGTRLSVL.

The CDR3 is CASSFGQHQFF. For the CDR3, the DNA is TGTGCCAGCAGTTTCGGACAGCATCAGTTCTTC. The gene calls are TRBV6-4 and TRBJ2-1; D may be TRBD1 (6 bases). V was trimmed by 5 bases and J by 13 bases, leaving 12 bases between them. The CDR3 has 11 residues. Germline CDR1 is MRHNA and CDR2 is SNTAGT.

This clone was seen a single time. CDR3 protein: CASSQEAGTGMVGYTF. In DNA, the CDR3 is TGTGCCAGCAGCCAAGAAGCTGGGACAGGGATGGTTGGCTACACCTTC. V gene TRBV3-1 (or the pseudogene TRBV3-2) combines with J gene TRBJ1-2; TRBD1 matches 9 bases. CDR3 length equals 16 residues. Germline trimming cut 0 bases from V and 7 bases from J; bases unmatched to any gene: 9. Looked up from germline, CDR1 is LGHDT and CDR2 is YNNKEL (reference sequence).

The genes are TRBV7-9 and TRBJ1-2, with a weak D call TRBD1 (5 bases). The CDR3 is made up of 13 amino acids. Germline V CDR1 and CDR2: SEHNR, FQNEAQ (reference sequence). The V end was cut by 0 bases, the J end by 8 bases, with 10 bases between. The CDR3 here is CASSLAGVGGYTF. CDR3 nucleotide sequence: TGTGCCAGCAGCTTAGCAGGGGTAGGCGGCTACACCTTC.

J is TRBJ1-2 and V is TRBV10-3; TRBD1 is a possible D gene (5 bases). CDR3 length equals 12 residues. Germline V gene data show CDR1 as ENHRY and CDR2 as SYGVKD. The V end lost 8 bases, the J end lost 4 bases, and 11 bases lay between the germline ends. CDR3 sequence: CAIEIGGYGYTF. The CDR3 coding sequence is TGTGCCATCGAGATTGGGGGCTATGGCTACACCTTC.

In this sample, this clone turned up once. This sequence joins TRBV19 and TRBJ1-6; unclear D gene. There are 14 residues in the CDR3. Germline lookup yields CDR1 LNHDA and CDR2 SQIVND (reference sequence). V was shortened by 5 bases and J by 4 bases, with 9 bases between the two germline ends. CDR3 residues: CASSLQPYNSPLHF. The CDR3 bases are TGTGCCAGTAGTCTACAGCCTTATAATTCACCCCTCCACTTT.

The chain couples TRBV3-1 (or the pseudogene TRBV3-2) to TRBJ2-5; D not certain. This CDR3 contains 12 residues. V was trimmed by 4 bases and J by 5 bases, leaving 8 bases between them. CDR1 and CDR2 (germline): LGHDT, YNNKEL (reference sequence). CDR3 DNA sequence: TGTGCCAGCAGCCCCAAGGATGAGACCCAGTACTTC. It specifies CASSPKDETQYF.

The rearrangement uses TRBV6-1 and TRBJ1-1; D might be TRBD1 (5 bases). This CDR3 comprises 13 residues. The germline V and J ends were trimmed by 2 bases and 1 base, with 5 bases remaining between them. Looked up from germline, CDR1 is MNHNS and CDR2 is SASEGT. CDR3 sequence: CASSEQGNTEAFF. CDR3 bases: TGTGCCAGCAGTGAACAGGGGAACACTGAAGCTTTCTTT.

The chain recombines TRBV29-1 with TRBJ2-7, with TRBD2 matching 11 bases. The CDR3 spans 15 residues. Germline V CDR1 and CDR2: SQVTM, ANQGSEA. The ends lost 3 bases at V and 2 bases at J; junction bases unmatched: 6. CDR3 in DNA: TGCAGCGTTGAGGTAGCGGGGGGGCGGACCTACGAGCAGTACTTC. Amino acids: CSVEVAGGRTYEQYF.

The chain couples TRBV3-1 (or the pseudogene TRBV3-2) to TRBJ2-7; no definite D call. This CDR3 is 13 amino acids long. Trimming took 4 bases from V and 4 from J, leaving 11 bases between them. The germline gives CDR1 LGHDT, CDR2 YNNKEL (reference sequence). The chain's CDR3 is CASSPSWGYEQYF. For the CDR3, the DNA is TGTGCCAGCAGCCCCAGCTGGGGTTACGAGCAGTACTTC.

The chain uses TRBV7-7 and TRBJ1-5; 9 nucleotides align to TRBD1. CDR1 is SSHAT and CDR2 is FNYEAQ in the germline V gene (reference sequence). Trimming removed 2 bases from V and 6 bases from J; junction bases left unmatched: 14. This CDR3 is 18 amino acids long. The DNA of the CDR3 is TGTGCCAGCAGCTTACATTACGGCGAACAGGGGGCCTTTCAGCCCCAGCATTTT. Its protein product is CASSLHYGEQGAFQPQHF.

This clone was counted a single time. The rearrangement joins TRBV6-6 to TRBJ1-4; D call uncertain. The CDR3 contains 14 residues. Trimming stripped 6 bases from V and 3 bases from J, with 11 bases between. Germline V gene sequence: CDR1 MNHNY, CDR2 SVGAGI (reference sequence). The CDR3 sequence is CASRKEEANEKLFF. The CDR3 DNA reads as TGTGCCAGCAGGAAGGAAGAAGCTAATGAAAAACTGTTTTTT.

This clone was seen a single time. The chain combines TRBV9 with TRBJ2-6; no firm D call. CDR1 and CDR2 from the germline V gene are SGDLS and YYNGEE. The CDR3 totals 16 residues. Trimming removed 0 bases at V and 2 bases at J, with 9 bases between. The DNA of the CDR3 is TGTGCCAGCAGCGTAGACCCAATTACTGGGGCCAACGTCCTGACTTTC. Amino acids: CASSVDPITGANVLTF.

The rearrangement uses TRBV28 and TRBJ1-5; D remains unclear. This CDR3 is built from 15 residues. Germline CDR1 and CDR2: MDHEN and SYDVKM. Trimming left V 2 bases short and J 4 bases short, with 12 bases between. CDR3 coding DNA: TGTGCCAGCAGTTTACCCCGGGGAGTGAATCAGCCCCAGCATTTT. Its protein is CASSLPRGVNQPQHF.

The chain recombines TRBV7-9 with TRBJ1-1; 8 bases are a match to TRBD1. This CDR3 region has 14 residues. V gave up 5 bases and J gave up 4 bases; unmatched junction bases: 6. CDR1 and CDR2 (germline): SEHNR, FQNEAQ (reference sequence). CDR3 nucleotides: TGTGCCAGCAGCGCCCAGGGGGCGCTCACTGAAGCTTTCTTT. This encodes CASSAQGALTEAFF. Variable domain in full (rest from reference TRBV7-9 and TRBJ1-1): DTGVSQNPRHKITKRGQNVTFRCDPISEHNRLYWYRQTLGQGPEFLTYFQNEAQLEKSRLLSDRFSAERPKGSFSTLEIQRTEQGDSAMYLCASSAQGALTEAFFGQGTRLTVV.

The chain uses TRBV10-1 and TRBJ2-3, with D perhaps matching TRBD1 or TRBD2 (5 bases each). Trimming stripped 3 bases from V and 4 bases from J, with 17 bases between. From germline, CDR1 is WNHNN and CDR2 SYGVQD (reference sequence). This CDR3 region has 16 residues. The CDR3 is CASSDPNGAHPDTQYF. CDR3 nucleotide sequence: TGCGCCAGCAGTGACCCCAACGGGGCGCACCCAGATACGCAGTATTTT.